These 32 T cell receptor beta chains share one sample of origin, sequenced in a study of shared clonotypes between healthy human individuals. Clones were sequenced by immunoSEQ multiplex PCR, and TCRdb holds only the in-frame ones, with some missing. This repertoire shows 2 million to 2.5 million clones, about 90% found once; its top ten account for 0.37%. The sample was naive CD4+ T cells from PBMCs. Regarding subset: CD45RA+ positively selected. These receptors were taken from a man between 18 and 35 years old in good health. Some clones in this sample may be carry-over from other donors' samples.

Only one count was recorded for this clone. Written as DNA, the CDR3 is TGTGCCAGCAGCTTAGGGGGCAGGGGTTCCACAGATACGCAGTATTTT. Protein: CASSLGGRGSTDTQYF. The J gene is TRBJ2-3, the V gene TRBV7-3; a possible D gene is TRBD1 (6 bases). Per the germline V gene, CDR1 is SGHTA and CDR2 is FQGTGA. Trimming stripped 2 bases from V and 2 bases from J, with 14 bases between. The length of the CDR3 is 16 residues. The full variable domain, with the rest looked up from reference TRBV7-3 and TRBJ2-3, is GAGVSQTPSNKVTEKGKYVELRCDPISGHTALYWYRQSLGQGPEFLIYFQGTGAADDSGLPNDRFFAVRPEGSVSTLKIQRTERGDSAVYLCASSLGGRGSTDTQYFGPGTRLTVL.

V is TRBV9 and J is TRBJ2-5; 7 bases line up with TRBD1. Germline-derived CDR1 and CDR2 are SGDLS and YYNGEE. The CDR3 runs to 15 residues. With V trimmed by 4 bases and J by 1 base, 7 bases remained unmatched. CDR3 sequence (DNA): TGTGCCAGCAGCACAATGGGACAGCGCCAAGAGACCCAGTACTTC. The encoded protein is CASSTMGQRQETQYF.

This rearrangement joins TRBV7-2 to TRBJ1-5, with a possible D match to TRBD1 (5 bases). This CDR3 region has 12 residues. The V gene lost 2 bases and the J gene lost 13 bases, with 12 bases spanning the gap. The germline V gene encodes CDR1 SGHTA and CDR2 FQGNSA. The CDR3 coding sequence is TGTGCCAGCAGCTTAATTTTCGGGACTCAGCATTTT. Its protein product is CASSLIFGTQHF.

V usage is TRBV11-2 and J usage is TRBJ1-2; D unclear. Trimming cost V 0 bases and J 4 bases, with 9 bases left between them. The CDR3 consists of 14 residues. The germline V gene has CDR1 SGHAT and CDR2 FQNNGV. The CDR3 protein is CASSLEISGYGYTF. The CDR3 nucleotides read TGTGCCAGCAGCTTAGAAATTAGTGGCTATGGCTACACCTTC. Using reference TRBV11-2 and TRBJ1-2 for the parts outside the CDR3, the full variable domain is EAGVAQSPRYKIIEKRQSVAFWCNPISGHATLYWYQQILGQGPKLLIQFQNNGVVDDSQLPKDRFSAERLKGVDSTLKIQPAKLEDSAVYLCASSLEISGYGYTFGSGTRLTVV.

The chain combines TRBV28 with TRBJ2-3; TRBD2 matches 7 bases. Losses at the gene ends were 3 bases for V and 2 bases for J; bases not matched to a gene: 8. The CDR3 covers 16 residues. Germline V gene data show CDR1 as MDHEN and CDR2 as SYDVKM. CDR3 loop: CASSFGRGDSTDTQYF. The CDR3 nucleotides are TGTGCCAGCAGTTTTGGGAGGGGTGATTCCACAGATACGCAGTATTTT.

This sequence joins TRBV25-1 and TRBJ2-7, with TRBD2 matching over 7 bases. Trimming took 2 bases from V and 3 from J; bases not matched to a gene: 7. CDR3 length: 15 amino acids. The V gene's germline CDR1 is MGHDK and CDR2 SYGVNS. CDR3 DNA: TGTGCCAGCAGTGAACTGGGGGAGGGCCACTACGAGCAGTACTTC. Translated: CASSELGEGHYEQYF.

V gene TRBV29-1 combines with J gene TRBJ2-3, with 9 bases aligning to TRBD2. Trimming at V came to 4 bases and at J to 4 bases, leaving 3 bases not matched to a gene. Germline-derived CDR1 and CDR2 are SQVTM and ANQGSEA. The CDR3 consists of 13 residues. CDR3 residues: CSVGGRASDTQYF. CDR3 coding DNA: TGCAGCGTTGGCGGGAGGGCGTCAGATACGCAGTATTTT.

This rearrangement joins TRBV2 to TRBJ1-1, with D uncertain. Germline V gene sequence: CDR1 SNHLY, CDR2 FYNNEI. With 4 bases removed from V and 2 bases from J, the gap between germline ends came to 8 bases. This CDR3 contains 13 residues. CDR3 in amino acids: CASSVEQNTEAFF. DNA of the CDR3: TGTGCCAGCAGTGTGGAACAAAACACTGAAGCTTTCTTT.

The V and J genes are TRBV7-3 and TRBJ2-5; no clear D. The CDR3 totals 14 residues. Germline values: CDR1 SGHTA, CDR2 FQGTGA. V gave up 6 bases and J gave up 5 bases, with 16 bases separating them. The CDR3 nucleotides read TGTGCCAGCAGTTCGGACCCCCACAGCGAGACCCAGTACTTC. Translating it yields CASSSDPHSETQYF.

This clone was observed once. V gene TRBV28 combines with J gene TRBJ1-2, with D perhaps matching TRBD1 (5 bases). V was trimmed by 5 bases and J by 7 bases, leaving 20 bases between them. The CDR3 runs 15 residues. Germline CDR1 reads MDHEN; CDR2 reads SYDVKM. The CDR3: CASSLHPSGPLGYTF. CDR3 DNA: TGTGCCAGCAGTCTCCATCCGTCGGGACCCCTTGGCTACACCTTC.

The chain employs TRBV7-2 and TRBJ2-5; D might be TRBD2 (6 bases). The germline CDR1 and CDR2 sequences are SGHTA and FQGNSA. The V gene lost 4 bases and the J gene lost 1 base, with 16 bases spanning the gap. CDR3 length equals 16 residues. The CDR3 nucleotides are TGTGCCAGCAGCTCAAGCTGGCTAGCGAGCCAAGAGACCCAGTACTTC. This codes for CASSSSWLASQETQYF.

The chain has TRBV12-5 and TRBJ2-1, with 7 bases identical to TRBD2. J gave up 9 bases and V 5 bases, and 7 bases lay outside the gene matches. The CDR3 extends over 13 amino acids. The germline V gene has CDR1 LGHNT and CDR2 FRNRAP. CDR3 residues: CASGPGSGREQFF. The CDR3 coding sequence is TGTGCTAGTGGTCCAGGTAGCGGGCGTGAGCAGTTCTTC.

The chain recombines TRBV4-2 with TRBJ2-1; D is unresolved. CDR3 length equals 16 residues. Between the trimmed V and J ends, which lost 1 base and 3 bases, there was a span of 13 bases. In germline, CDR1 is LGHNA, CDR2 YNFKEQ. CDR3 sequence reads: CASSQGRGVLYNEQFF. CDR3 DNA: TGTGCCAGCAGCCAAGGGCGTGGGGTTCTCTACAATGAGCAGTTCTTC.

The V and J genes are TRBV30 and TRBJ2-7, with 7 bases aligning to TRBD1. This CDR3 is built from 14 residues. Germline V gene lookup returns CDR1 GTSNPN and CDR2 SVGIG (reference sequence). The trim removed 2 bases at V and 3 bases at J, leaving 7 bases unmatched. CDR3 amino acids: CAWSRSGGFYEQYF. DNA of the CDR3: TGTGCCTGGAGTCGGTCAGGGGGTTTCTACGAGCAGTACTTC.

J is TRBJ1-2 and V is TRBV2, with D perhaps TRBD1 (6 bases). Germline CDR1 and CDR2: SNHLY and FYNNEI. V was clipped by 7 bases and J by 3 bases, with 12 bases between them. The CDR3 runs 13 residues. This CDR3 reads CASTKDRYYGYTF. The DNA for the CDR3 is TGTGCCAGCACTAAAGACAGGTACTATGGCTACACCTTC.

This sequence joins TRBV9 and TRBJ1-5; D is ambiguous. The CDR3 has 14 amino acids. Trimming pared 0 bases from V and 1 base from J, leaving 5 bases between. The V gene's germline CDR1 is SGDLS and CDR2 YYNGEE. Written as DNA, the CDR3 is TGTGCCAGCAGCGTAGGAAGCAGCAATCAGCCCCAGCATTTT. It translates to CASSVGSSNQPQHF.

This clone came up a few times. This chain joins TRBV10-3 and TRBJ2-7, with 8 bases identical to TRBD1. Trimming took 6 bases from V and 5 from J; bases not matched to a gene: 6. This CDR3 is built from 13 residues. Germline assignment: CDR1 ENHRY and CDR2 SYGVKD. CDR3 sequence (DNA): TGTGCCATCAGGTCGACAGGGGTCGACGAGCAGTACTTC. Amino acids: CAIRSTGVDEQYF.

The CDR3 loop is CASSLYPPPNEQFF. CDR3 nucleotide sequence: TGTGCCAGCAGTTTATACCCTCCCCCAAATGAGCAGTTCTTC. This rearrangement joins TRBV28 to TRBJ2-1; no definite D call. Trimming removed 1 base at V and 7 bases at J, with 11 bases between. Germline V gene sequence: CDR1 MDHEN, CDR2 SYDVKM. There are 14 residues in the CDR3.

This sequence joins TRBV10-3 and TRBJ2-1, with TRBD1 identical over 9 bases. V shed 5 bases, J shed 6 bases, and the junction held 8 bases outside the gene matches. Germline V lookup: CDR1 ENHRY, CDR2 SYGVKD. CDR3 length equals 15 residues. CDR3 bases: TGTGCCATCAGTCGGGGGGACAGGGAAGGCAATGAGCAGTTCTTC. Residues: CAISRGDREGNEQFF.

CDR3 region: CASSGQGDYEQYF. The CDR3 DNA reads TGTGCCAGCAGTGGCCAGGGTGATTACGAGCAGTACTTC. The V call is TRBV2, the J call TRBJ2-7; possibly TRBD1 for D (5 bases). Germline lookup yields CDR1 SNHLY and CDR2 FYNNEI. V lost 4 bases, J lost 4 bases, and 11 bases lay in between. CDR3 length equals 13 residues.

This clone was detected only once. This sequence joins TRBV7-6 and TRBJ2-1; no reliable D call. Germline CDR1 reads SGHVS; CDR2 reads FNYEAQ. The V end lost 2 bases, the J end lost 2 bases, and 13 bases lay between the germline ends. This CDR3 contains 16 residues. The CDR3 spells CASSLSSASPYNEQFF. In nucleotides, the CDR3 is TGTGCCAGCAGCTTAAGTTCGGCAAGCCCCTACAATGAGCAGTTCTTC.

Notes on this clone: The identical CDR3 is also encoded by other nucleotide sequences in the sample. The chain recombines TRBV18 with TRBJ2-2; TRBD1 is a possible D gene (5 bases). CDR3 length: 15 residues. The V and J ends lost 3 bases and 0 bases respectively, with 8 bases between them. Germline V gives CDR1 KGHSH, CDR2 LQKENI. The CDR3 sequence is CASSPLTANTGELFF. CDR3 coding DNA: TGTGCCAGCTCACCTTTGACAGCGAACACCGGGGAGCTGTTTTTT. The full variable domain, its missing parts supplied by reference TRBV18 and TRBJ2-2, is NAGVMQNPRHLVRRRGQEARLRCSPMKGHSHVYWYRQLPEEGLKFMVYLQKENIIDESGMPKERFSAEFPKEGPSILRIQQVVRGDSAAYFCASSPLTANTGELFFGEGSRLTVL.

The rearrangement uses TRBV7-2 and TRBJ2-1, with a possible D match to TRBD2 (6 bases). There are 14 residues in the CDR3. The germline V and J ends were trimmed by 1 base and 6 bases, with 10 bases remaining between them. The germline V gene encodes CDR1 SGHTA and CDR2 FQGNSA. CDR3 nucleotide sequence: TGTGCCAGCAGCTTAGTGCGGGACCCCAATGAGCAGTTCTTC. Protein sequence: CASSLVRDPNEQFF. The full variable domain, in which reference TRBV7-2 and TRBJ2-1 provide the parts outside the CDR3, is GAGVSQSPSNKVTEKGKDVELRCDPISGHTALYWYRQSLGQGLEFLIYFQGNSAPDKSGLPSDRFSAERTGGSVSTLTIQRTQQEDSAVYLCASSLVRDPNEQFFGPGTRLTVL.

The rearrangement uses TRBV6-1 and TRBJ1-2; D gene uncertain. The V end lost 2 bases, the J end lost 8 bases, and 12 bases lay between the germline ends. There are 13 residues in the CDR3. Germline assignment: CDR1 MNHNS and CDR2 SASEGT. CDR3 DNA: TGTGCCAGCAGTGAAACTCCCCTATCCGGCTACACCTTC. Translation gives CASSETPLSGYTF.

The chain combines TRBV7-3 with TRBJ2-1, with TRBD2 as a possible D gene (5 bases). The CDR3 runs to 13 residues. In germline, CDR1 is SGHTA, CDR2 FQGTGA. V lost 6 bases, J lost 3 bases, and 9 bases lay in between. CDR3 in amino acids: CASSSEIYNEQFF. Here the CDR3 DNA reads TGTGCCAGCAGTAGCGAGATCTACAATGAGCAGTTCTTC.

In DNA form, the CDR3 reads TGCGCCAGCAGCCAAGTTGGGACAAGTTTAGATACGCAGTATTTT. Protein sequence: CASSQVGTSLDTQYF. This chain connects TRBV4-1 to TRBJ2-3; tentative D call: TRBD1 (6 bases). The germline CDR1 and CDR2 sequences are MGHRA and YSYEKL. The CDR3 has 15 residues. Trimming cost V 1 base and J 5 bases, with 13 bases left between them.

J is TRBJ1-1 and V is TRBV7-9; D not certain. V was trimmed by 3 bases and J by 1 base, leaving 9 bases between them. CDR1 is SEHNR, CDR2 FQNEAQ, per germline (reference sequence). This CDR3 region has 14 residues. CDR3 DNA: TGTGCCAGCAGCTTTGGGTCCGCGAACACTGAAGCTTTCTTT. This encodes CASSFGSANTEAFF.

V gene TRBV4-2 combines with J gene TRBJ2-2; D is undetermined. Trimming took off 5 bases at V and 2 bases at J, with 6 bases between the two ends. Looked up from germline, CDR1 is LGHNA and CDR2 is YNFKEQ. This CDR3 spans 13 amino acids. The CDR3 loop reads CASSGSNTGELFF. In nucleotides, the CDR3 is TGTGCCAGCAGCGGGTCAAACACCGGGGAGCTGTTTTTT.

This chain joins TRBV28 and TRBJ2-1; 9 nucleotides match TRBD2. Trimming cost V 8 bases and J 6 bases; bases outside gene matches: 8. This CDR3 region has 14 residues. The germline V gene encodes CDR1 MDHEN and CDR2 SYDVKM. CDR3 amino acids: CASLISGRPNEQFF. The DNA of the CDR3 is TGTGCCAGCCTGATAAGCGGGAGGCCCAATGAGCAGTTCTTC.

The chain employs TRBV28 and TRBJ2-3, with D maybe TRBD2 (6 bases). Germline CDR1 reads MDHEN; CDR2 reads SYDVKM. The ends were cut back, 7 bases at V and 2 bases at J, with 13 bases in the middle. The CDR3 runs 14 residues. The DNA for the CDR3 is TGTGCCAGCATACCGGGACTCGTCACAGATACGCAGTATTTT. The encoded protein is CASIPGLVTDTQYF.

The chain uses TRBV29-1 and TRBJ2-1, with TRBD2 matching over 9 bases. V lost 4 bases, J lost 8 bases, and 6 bases stayed unmatched. CDR3 length equals 13 residues. The germline V gene has CDR1 SQVTM and CDR2 ANQGSEA. The CDR3 sequence: CSVVSGRHHEQFF. The CDR3 bases are TGCAGCGTTGTCAGCGGGAGGCACCATGAGCAGTTCTTC.

A single count supports this clone. The CDR3 region is CASRFTWMNTGELFF. CDR3 nucleotide sequence: TGTGCCAGCAGGTTTACCTGGATGAACACCGGGGAGCTGTTTTTT. This chain uses TRBV28 with TRBJ2-2; D gene ambiguous. Per germline, CDR1 MDHEN and CDR2 SYDVKM. CDR3 length equals 15 residues. Trimming removed 6 bases from V and 1 base from J, with 12 bases in between. The full variable domain, its missing parts supplied by reference TRBV28 and TRBJ2-2, is DVKVTQSSRYLVKRTGEKVFLECVQDMDHENMFWYRQDPGLGLRLIYFSYDVKMKEKGDIPEGYSVSREKKERFSLILESASTNQTSMYLCASRFTWMNTGELFFGEGSRLTVL.